This is a list of T cell receptor beta chains from one sample in a study of lymphopenia after photon versus proton radiotherapy. Using immunoSEQ multiplex PCR, the repertoire was profiled, and TCRdb retains in-frame clones only, with some absent. The sample lists almost 30,000 clones; about 83% were seen once. The sequences come from peripheral blood, collected from a patient treated with proton-based radiotherapy. The source of these receptors is a woman aged 55-75 years with cholangiocarcinoma. Some clones in this sample may be carry-over from other donors' samples. The CDR3 runs from the conserved cysteine through the conserved F or W. D genes are given only for firm matches. Size is omitted from some rows. Given values are once, few, many or a class for expanded clones.

CDR3 length	clone size	V gene	J gene	D gene	CDR3 protein	CDR3 DNA
13	NA	TRBV5-1	TRBJ2-7	NA	CASSLLAHYEQYF	TGCGCCAGCAGCTTGCTGGCGCACTACGAGCAGTACTTC
16	NA	TRBV14	TRBJ2-1	TRBD2	CASSPQAGGRKAEQFF	TGTGCCAGCAGTCCTCAAGCGGGGGGCCGGAAGGCTGAGCAGTTCTTC
14	NA	TRBV7-9	TRBJ2-1	NA	CASSFNDGGNEQFF	TGTGCCAGCAGCTTTAACGACGGGGGCAATGAGCAGTTCTTC
15	NA	TRBV6-1	TRBJ2-7	NA	CASSTMTGLGFEQYF	TGTGCCAGCAGCACAATGACAGGTCTAGGTTTCGAGCAGTACTTC
13	once	TRBV7-3	TRBJ2-1	NA	CASSLIRGNEQFF	TGTGCCAGCAGCTTAATCCGCGGCAATGAGCAGTTCTTC
14	NA	TRBV7-2	TRBJ2-7	NA	CASSAPGLRSEQYF	TGTGCCAGCAGCGCACCGGGACTCAGGAGCGAGCAGTACTTC
13	NA	TRBV30	TRBJ2-1	TRBD2	CAWELSGGHEQFF	TGTGCCTGGGAGCTCAGCGGGGGACATGAGCAGTTCTTC
11	NA	TRBV20-1	TRBJ1-2	NA	CSASLRGGYTF	TGCAGTGCTAGTCTTCGAGGTGGCTACACCTTC
15	NA	TRBV6-1	TRBJ1-2	NA	CASSTGPKNQYGYTF	TGTGCCAGCAGTACCGGACCGAAGAACCAATATGGCTACACCTTC
15	NA	TRBV30	TRBJ1-3	NA	CAWSVGSFSGNTIYF	TGTGCCTGGAGTGTCGGCAGCTTCTCTGGAAACACCATATATTTT
14	NA	TRBV19	TRBJ2-1	NA	CASSIGLVGYEQFF	TGTGCCAGTAGTATAGGCCTAGTTGGATATGAGCAGTTCTTC
18	NA	TRBV2	TRBJ2-2	NA	CASRAGLRFLADTGELFF	TGTGCCAGCAGGGCGGGGCTGAGGTTCTTGGCGGACACCGGGGAGCTGTTTTTT
13	NA	TRBV7-7	TRBJ2-1	NA	CASSLDHLDEQFF	TGTGCCAGCAGCTTAGACCATCTCGATGAGCAGTTCTTC
14	NA	TRBV18	TRBJ1-5	TRBD1	CASSPTGFDQPQHF	TGTGCCAGCTCGCCGACAGGGTTCGACCAGCCCCAGCATTTT
15	NA	TRBV14	TRBJ2-1	NA	CASSHNDSPDNEQFF	TGTGCCAGCAGCCACAACGACAGCCCAGACAATGAGCAGTTCTTC
13	NA	TRBV2	TRBJ2-5	TRBD1	CASSRTGAETQYF	TGTGCCAGCAGTCGGACAGGGGCTGAGACCCAGTACTTC
17	NA	TRBV4-3	TRBJ2-2	TRBD1	CASSQPGTGANTGELFF	TGCGCCAGCAGCCAACCCGGGACAGGGGCGAACACCGGGGAGCTGTTTTTT
14	NA	TRBV6-5	TRBJ2-7	TRBD2	CASSPGTSEYEQYF	TGTGCCAGCAGCCCCGGGACTAGCGAGTACGAGCAGTACTTC
17	NA	TRBV27	TRBJ2-6	NA	CASSFAGARSGANVLTF	TGTGCCAGCAGTTTTGCAGGGGCTCGCTCTGGGGCCAACGTCCTGACTTTC
14	once	TRBV28	TRBJ1-1	TRBD1	CASSPGGAGAEAFF	TGTGCCAGCAGCCCAGGGGGCGCGGGGGCTGAAGCTTTCTTT
15	NA	TRBV18	TRBJ2-1	NA	CASSPPGGLYNEQFF	TGTGCCAGCTCACCCCCCGGGGGGCTCTACAATGAGCAGTTCTTC
12	NA	TRBV2	TRBJ2-5	NA	CATHGQQETQYF	TGTGCCACCCACGGACAGCAAGAGACCCAGTACTTC
17	NA	TRBV28	TRBJ2-3	TRBD1	CASSWHGPGQGKRTQYF	TGTGCCAGCAGTTGGCACGGACCGGGACAGGGAAAGCGTACGCAGTATTTT
15	few	TRBV7-6	TRBJ2-1	TRBD2	CASSQTSGGNNEQFF	TGTGCCAGCAGCCAAACTAGCGGGGGGAACAATGAGCAGTTCTTC
15	NA	TRBV9	TRBJ2-2	NA	CASSVAPGLTGELFF	TGTGCCAGCAGCGTAGCTCCAGGACTCACCGGGGAGCTGTTTTTT
16	NA	TRBV7-9	TRBJ1-1	NA	CASSTGDREWDTEAFF	TGTGCCAGCAGCACTGGGGACCGGGAATGGGACACTGAAGCTTTCTTT
15	NA	TRBV5-6	TRBJ2-3	TRBD1	CASRRWGTGQDTQYF	TGTGCCAGCCGTCGTTGGGGGACAGGCCAAGATACGCAGTATTTT
12	once	TRBV2	TRBJ2-5	NA	CASSEIRETQYF	TGTGCCAGCAGTGAAATTCGGGAGACCCAGTACTTC
14	NA	TRBV5-6	TRBJ1-3	NA	CASSLGHAGNTIYF	TGTGCCAGCAGCTTGGGACATGCTGGAAACACCATATATTTT
13	NA	TRBV27	TRBJ1-4	NA	CASSRVPNEKLFF	TGTGCCAGCAGTCGGGTTCCTAATGAAAAACTGTTTTTT
14	NA	TRBV2	TRBJ1-1	NA	CASKVRGLNTEAFF	TGTGCCAGCAAGGTTAGGGGCTTGAACACTGAAGCTTTCTTT
18	few	TRBV10-2	TRBJ2-2	TRBD2	CASSVDELSGTNTGELFF	TGCGCCAGCAGCGTCGATGAATTAAGCGGGACGAACACCGGGGAGCTGTTTTTT
13	NA	TRBV4-1	TRBJ2-1	NA	CASSQDNYNEQFF	TGCGCCAGCAGCCAAGACAATTACAATGAGCAGTTCTTC
14	NA	TRBV5-1	TRBJ1-6	NA	CASSLVSPNSPLHF	TGCGCCAGCAGCTTGGTCAGTCCCAATTCACCCCTCCACTTT
10	NA	TRBV6-1	TRBJ1-1	NA	CASSEFEAFF	TGTGCCAGCAGTGAATTTGAAGCTTTCTTT
15	NA	TRBV9	TRBJ1-3	NA	CASSVAQGSGNTIYF	TGTGCCAGCAGCGTAGCTCAGGGCTCTGGAAACACCATATATTTT
15	NA	TRBV18	TRBJ2-7	NA	CASSPPIGGTYEQYF	TGTGCCAGCTCACCACCGATAGGAGGAACCTACGAGCAGTACTTC
15	NA	TRBV5-4	TRBJ2-7	TRBD1	CASSSRTGDSYEQYF	TGTGCCAGCAGTTCAAGGACAGGGGACTCCTACGAGCAGTACTTC
14	NA	TRBV27	TRBJ1-6	NA	CASSFDEGYSPLHF	TGTGCCAGCAGTTTTGACGAGGGATATTCACCCCTCCACTTT
16	NA	TRBV27	TRBJ2-5	NA	CASSGRWAMGQETQYF	TGTGCCAGCAGTGGGCGTTGGGCGATGGGCCAAGAGACCCAGTACTTC
11	NA	TRBV11-2	TRBJ2-7	NA	CASSSYYEQYF	TGTGCCAGCAGTTCATATTACGAGCAGTACTTC